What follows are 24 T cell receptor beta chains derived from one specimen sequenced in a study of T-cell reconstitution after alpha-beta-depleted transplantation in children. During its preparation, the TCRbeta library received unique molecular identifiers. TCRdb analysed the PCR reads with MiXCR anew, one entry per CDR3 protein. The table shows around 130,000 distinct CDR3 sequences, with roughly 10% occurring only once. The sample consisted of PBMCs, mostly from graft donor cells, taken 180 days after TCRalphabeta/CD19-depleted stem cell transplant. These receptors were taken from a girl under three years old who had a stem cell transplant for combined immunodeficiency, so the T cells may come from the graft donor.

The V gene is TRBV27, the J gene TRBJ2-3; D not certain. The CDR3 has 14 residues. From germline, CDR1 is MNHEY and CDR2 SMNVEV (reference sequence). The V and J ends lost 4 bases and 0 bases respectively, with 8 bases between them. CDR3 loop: CASSYLSSTDTQYF. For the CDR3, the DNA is TGTGCCAGCAGTTATCTCTCTAGCACAGATACGCAGTATTTT.

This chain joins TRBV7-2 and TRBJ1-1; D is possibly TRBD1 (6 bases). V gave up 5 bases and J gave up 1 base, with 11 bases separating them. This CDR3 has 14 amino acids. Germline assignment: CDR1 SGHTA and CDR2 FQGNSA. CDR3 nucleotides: TGTGCCAGCAGCGCTAGGACAGCGAACACTGAAGCTTTCTTT. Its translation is CASSARTANTEAFF.

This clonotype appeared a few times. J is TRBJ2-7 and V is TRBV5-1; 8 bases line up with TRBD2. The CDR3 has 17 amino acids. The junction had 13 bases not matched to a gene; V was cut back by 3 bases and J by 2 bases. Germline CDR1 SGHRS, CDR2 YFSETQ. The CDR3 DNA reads TGCGCCAGCAGCTCCCCTACGGGAGGGCCCGTGGCCTACGAGCAGTACTTC. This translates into CASSSPTGGPVAYEQYF. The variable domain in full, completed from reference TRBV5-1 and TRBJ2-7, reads KAGVTQTPRYLIKTRGQQVTLSCSPISGHRSVSWYQQTPGQGLQFLFEYFSETQRNKGNFPGRFSGRQFSNSRSEMNVSTLELGDSALYLCASSSPTGGPVAYEQYFGPGTRLTVT.

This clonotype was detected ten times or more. CDR3 loop: CASSLSVQGLYNEQFF. In DNA form, the CDR3 reads TGTGCCAGCAGTTTATCCGTCCAGGGGCTCTACAATGAGCAGTTCTTC. The chain links TRBV28 to TRBJ2-1; D is perhaps TRBD1 (6 bases). Germline V lookup: CDR1 MDHEN, CDR2 SYDVKM. The V and J ends lost 1 base and 3 bases respectively, with 13 bases between them. CDR3 length: 16 amino acids.

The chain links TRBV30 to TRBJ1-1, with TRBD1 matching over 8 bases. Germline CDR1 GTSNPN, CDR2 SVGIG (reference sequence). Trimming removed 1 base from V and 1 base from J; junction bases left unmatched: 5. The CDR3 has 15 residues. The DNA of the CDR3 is TGTGCCTGGAGTGACAAAGGGACAGGGAACACTGAAGCTTTCTTT. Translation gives CAWSDKGTGNTEAFF.

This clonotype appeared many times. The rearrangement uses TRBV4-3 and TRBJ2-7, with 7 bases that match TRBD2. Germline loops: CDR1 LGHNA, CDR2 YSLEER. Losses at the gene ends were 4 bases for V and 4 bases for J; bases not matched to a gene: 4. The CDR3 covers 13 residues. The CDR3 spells CASSLREGYEQYF. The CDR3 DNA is TGCGCCAGCAGCCTTAGGGAGGGGTACGAGCAGTACTTC.

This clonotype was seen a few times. The CDR3 is CASSPGQAYNEQFF. CDR3 nucleotides: TGTGCCAGCTCACCGGGACAAGCCTACAATGAGCAGTTCTTC. The V gene is TRBV18, the J gene TRBJ2-1; D perhaps matches TRBD1 (6 bases). Trimming cost V 3 bases and J 2 bases, with 8 bases left between them. The germline V gene has CDR1 KGHSH and CDR2 LQKENI. This CDR3 has 14 residues.

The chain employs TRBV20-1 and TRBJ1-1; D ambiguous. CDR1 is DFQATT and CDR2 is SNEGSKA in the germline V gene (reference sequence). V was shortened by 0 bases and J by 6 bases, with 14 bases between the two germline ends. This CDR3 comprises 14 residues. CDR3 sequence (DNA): TGCAGTGCTAGAGATTTCCGGGAGCCGGCTGAAGCTTTCTTT. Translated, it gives CSARDFREPAEAFF.

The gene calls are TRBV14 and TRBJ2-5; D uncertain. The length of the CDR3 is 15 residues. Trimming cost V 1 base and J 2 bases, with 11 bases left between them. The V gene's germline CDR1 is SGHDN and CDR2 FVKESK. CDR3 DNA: TGTGCCAGCAGCCAAGCTCCCCGTATTCAAGAGACCCAGTACTTC. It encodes CASSQAPRIQETQYF.

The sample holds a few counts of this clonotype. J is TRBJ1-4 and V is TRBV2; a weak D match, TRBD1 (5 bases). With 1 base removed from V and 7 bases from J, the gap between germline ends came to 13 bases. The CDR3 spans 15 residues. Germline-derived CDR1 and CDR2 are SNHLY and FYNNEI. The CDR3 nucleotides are TGTGCCAGCAGTGAAGGGGGACCTTGGGGTGAAAAACTGTTTTTT. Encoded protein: CASSEGGPWGEKLFF.

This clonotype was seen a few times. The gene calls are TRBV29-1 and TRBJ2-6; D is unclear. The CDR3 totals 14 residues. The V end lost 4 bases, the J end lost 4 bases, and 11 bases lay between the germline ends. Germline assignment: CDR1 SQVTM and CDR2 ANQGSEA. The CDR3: CSVGPRAGANVLTF. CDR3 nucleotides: TGCAGCGTTGGGCCCAGAGCCGGGGCCAACGTCCTGACTTTC.

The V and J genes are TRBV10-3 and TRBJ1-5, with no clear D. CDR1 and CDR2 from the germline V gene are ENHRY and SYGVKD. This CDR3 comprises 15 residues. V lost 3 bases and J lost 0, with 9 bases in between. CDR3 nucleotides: TGTGCCATCAGTGAACTGGCGGATAGCAATCAGCCCCAGCATTTT. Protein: CAISELADSNQPQHF.

The CDR3 nucleotides are TGTGCCAGCAGTTTCTTAAGACAGCCAAATCAGCCCCAGCATTTT. Its protein is CASSFLRQPNQPQHF. The chain couples TRBV6-2 or TRBV6-3 to TRBJ1-5, with a weak D call TRBD1 (5 bases). Trimming pared 4 bases from V and 4 bases from J, leaving 14 bases between. Germline CDR1 reads MNHEY; CDR2 reads SVGEGT. The length of the CDR3 is 15 residues.

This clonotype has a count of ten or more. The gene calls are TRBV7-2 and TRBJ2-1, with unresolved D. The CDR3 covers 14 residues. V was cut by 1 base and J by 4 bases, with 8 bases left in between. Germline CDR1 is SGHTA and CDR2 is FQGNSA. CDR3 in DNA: TGTGCCAGCAGCTTAGGGCCGGATTACAATGAGCAGTTCTTC. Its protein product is CASSLGPDYNEQFF.

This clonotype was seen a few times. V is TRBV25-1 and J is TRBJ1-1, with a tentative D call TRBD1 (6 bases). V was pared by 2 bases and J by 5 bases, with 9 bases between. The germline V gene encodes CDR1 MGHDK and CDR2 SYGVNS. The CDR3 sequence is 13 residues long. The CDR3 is CASSEGGRTEAFF. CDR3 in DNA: TGTGCCAGCAGTGAAGGGGGCAGGACTGAAGCTTTCTTT.

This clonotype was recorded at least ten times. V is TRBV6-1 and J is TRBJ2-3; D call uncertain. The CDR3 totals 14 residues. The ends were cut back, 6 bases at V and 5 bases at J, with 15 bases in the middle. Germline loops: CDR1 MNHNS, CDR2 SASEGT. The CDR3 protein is CASSWPYNKDTQYF. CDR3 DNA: TGTGCCAGCAGCTGGCCGTACAATAAAGATACGCAGTATTTT.

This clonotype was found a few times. The CDR3: CSVEGGEETQYF. CDR3 DNA sequence: TGCAGCGTTGAAGGGGGCGAAGAGACCCAGTACTTC. This sequence joins TRBV29-1 and TRBJ2-5; weak D call: TRBD1 (5 bases). Germline V CDR1 and CDR2: SQVTM, ANQGSEA. V lost 1 base and J 3 bases, leaving 6 bases between the germline ends. The CDR3 runs to 12 residues.

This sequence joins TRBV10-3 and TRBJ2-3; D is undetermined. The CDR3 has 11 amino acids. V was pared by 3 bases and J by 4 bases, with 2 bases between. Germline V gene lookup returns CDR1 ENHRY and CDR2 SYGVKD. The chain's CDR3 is CAISDADTQYF. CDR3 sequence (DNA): TGTGCCATCAGTGATGCAGATACGCAGTATTTT.

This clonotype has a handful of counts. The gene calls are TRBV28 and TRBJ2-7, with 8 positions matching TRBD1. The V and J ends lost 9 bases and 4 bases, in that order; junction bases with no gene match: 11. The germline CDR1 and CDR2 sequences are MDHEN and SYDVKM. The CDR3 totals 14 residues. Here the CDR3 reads CASASGQALYEQYF. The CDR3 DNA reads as TGTGCCAGTGCCTCGGGACAGGCCCTTTACGAGCAGTACTTC.

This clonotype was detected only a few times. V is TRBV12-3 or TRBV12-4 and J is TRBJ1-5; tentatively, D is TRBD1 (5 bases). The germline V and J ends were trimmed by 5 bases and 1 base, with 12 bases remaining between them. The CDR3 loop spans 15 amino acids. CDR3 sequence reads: CASSQGLTSNQPQHF. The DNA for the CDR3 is TGTGCCAGCAGTCAGGGTCTAACGAGCAATCAGCCCCAGCATTTT.

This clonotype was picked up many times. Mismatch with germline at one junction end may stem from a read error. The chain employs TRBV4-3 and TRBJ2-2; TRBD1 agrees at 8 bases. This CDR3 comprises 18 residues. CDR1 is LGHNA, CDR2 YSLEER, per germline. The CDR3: CASSQDSTRTGNIGELFF. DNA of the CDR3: TGCGCCAGCAGCCAAGATAGCACAAGGACAGGGAACATCGGGGAGCTGTTTTTT.

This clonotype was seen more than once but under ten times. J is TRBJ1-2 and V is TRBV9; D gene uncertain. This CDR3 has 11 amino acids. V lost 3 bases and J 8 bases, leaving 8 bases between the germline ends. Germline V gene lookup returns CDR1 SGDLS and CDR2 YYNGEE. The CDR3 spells CASSGPRGYTF. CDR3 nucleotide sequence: TGTGCCAGCAGCGGACCACGGGGCTACACCTTC.

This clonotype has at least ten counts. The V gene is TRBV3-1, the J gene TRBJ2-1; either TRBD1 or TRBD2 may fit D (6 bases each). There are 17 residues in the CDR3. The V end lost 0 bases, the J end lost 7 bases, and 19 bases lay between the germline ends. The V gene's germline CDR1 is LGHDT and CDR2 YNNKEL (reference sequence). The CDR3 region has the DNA TGTGCCAGCAGCCAAGATGTACGGGGGCCGGGTGGGAATGAGCAGTTCTTC. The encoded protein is CASSQDVRGPGGNEQFF.

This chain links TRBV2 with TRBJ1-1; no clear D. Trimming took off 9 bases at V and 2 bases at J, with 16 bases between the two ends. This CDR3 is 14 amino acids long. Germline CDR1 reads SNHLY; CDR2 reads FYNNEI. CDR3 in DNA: TGTGCCAGTGAAAGGGCAGGAGGAAACACTGAAGCTTTCTTT. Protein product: CASERAGGNTEAFF.